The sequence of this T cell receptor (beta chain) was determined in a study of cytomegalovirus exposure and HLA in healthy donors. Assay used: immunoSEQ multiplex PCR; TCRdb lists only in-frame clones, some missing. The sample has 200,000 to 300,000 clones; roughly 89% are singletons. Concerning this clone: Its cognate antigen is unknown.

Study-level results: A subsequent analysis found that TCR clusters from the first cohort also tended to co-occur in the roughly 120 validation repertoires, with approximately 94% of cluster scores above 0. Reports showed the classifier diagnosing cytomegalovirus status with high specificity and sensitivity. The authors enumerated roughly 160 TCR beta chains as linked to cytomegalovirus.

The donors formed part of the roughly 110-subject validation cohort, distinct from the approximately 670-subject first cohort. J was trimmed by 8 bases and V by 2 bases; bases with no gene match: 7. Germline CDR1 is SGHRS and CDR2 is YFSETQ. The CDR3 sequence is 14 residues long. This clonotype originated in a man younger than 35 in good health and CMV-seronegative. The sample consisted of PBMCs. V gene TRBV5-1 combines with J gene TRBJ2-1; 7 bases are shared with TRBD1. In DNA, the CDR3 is TGCGCCAGCAGCTTTTCGAGACAGGGCGATGAGCAGTTCTTC. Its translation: CASSFSRQGDEQFF. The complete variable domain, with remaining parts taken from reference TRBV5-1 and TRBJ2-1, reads KAGVTQTPRYLIKTRGQQVTLSCSPISGHRSVSWYQQTPGQGLQFLFEYFSETQRNKGNFPGRFSGRQFSNSRSEMNVSTLELGDSALYLCASSFSRQGDEQFFGPGTRLTVL.